This T cell receptor (beta chain) was sequenced during a study of blood T cell repertoires in COVID-19. Study-wide context: Specimens from acute and convalescent COVID-19 originated in the United States, Italy and Spain. T cells, B-cell-depleted T cells, or PBMCs supplied cDNA or gDNA.

Recruited during active infection, patients (from Seattle) were subsequently followed longitudinally. Authors' processing steps: Estimation of nucleated cell counts relied on the amplification of reference gene primers. Assay used: immunoSEQ multiplex PCR; TCRdb lists only in-frame clones, some missing. V and J calls plus clone size are reproduced from that table; the DNA served to infer D and trimming. The sample yields 150,000 to 250,000 clones, about 95% seen once. This TCR derives from a man younger than 40 with COVID-19, enrolled during active disease. The sequenced sample consisted of peripheral blood.

The CDR3 DNA reads TGTGCCAGTAGAGGGGGGGAGGCTGGCTACACCTTC. Its translation is CASRGGEAGYTF. The chain carries TRBV19 and TRBJ1-2, with D maybe TRBD1 (6 bases). Trimming took 6 bases from V and 7 from J, leaving 12 bases between them. The CDR3 covers 12 residues. Germline assignment: CDR1 LNHDA and CDR2 SQIVND (reference sequence).